This T cell receptor beta chain was identified during a study of cytomegalovirus exposure and HLA in healthy donors. 60 Vbeta and 13 Jbeta primers were used in PCR. Sequenced by immunoSEQ multiplex PCR; TCRdb stores in-frame clones only, minus some. The table has roughly 250,000 clones, 84% seen once. A few counts support this clone. No antigen is known for it. This CDR3 has 16 amino acids. CDR1 and CDR2 (germline): MDHEN, SYDVKM. V was clipped by 4 bases and J by 7 bases; unmatched bases: 14. Notes on the study in general: Previous analysis showed most TCR beta V segments were productive about 87% or about 30% of the time. The study found most TCR sequences rare, yet found some public TCRs in many donors.

The receptor was isolated from a woman in her thirties or forties in good health and CMV-seropositive. The sample taken for sequencing was PBMCs. The chain employs TRBV28 and TRBJ1-2; TRBD1 agrees at 8 bases. The CDR3 DNA is TGTGCCAGCAGTTGGAGAGCAGGGGGCACAGGGTTTGGCTACACCTTC. The encoded protein is CASSWRAGGTGFGYTF.